A single sample is the source of the 26 T cell receptor beta chains below, sequenced in a study of T cells in Graves' hyperthyroidism and ophthalmopathy (dated by TCRdb to between 2018 and 2021). Preparation of the library involved multiplex PCR. Sequencer: Illumina HiSeq 2000. TCR beta CDR3 regions were amplified from RNA transcripts. The first round of RT-PCR for the TCR CDR3 was performed with the HTBI primer set and the Qiagen OneStep RT-PCR kit. Starting from the raw public reads, TCRdb applied fastp trimming at Q25, assembled clones with MiXCR and retained in-frame beta chains. Records with the same CDR3 protein are collapsed into one entry carrying the most frequent genes and DNA. Here the sample has approximately 500,000 distinct CDR3 sequences; around 42% occur a single time. More than 7% of the sample is in the top ten clones. The sequenced sample consisted of peripheral blood or thyroid tissue (not recorded which). These receptors were collected from a young woman with Graves' hyperthyroidism.

This clonotype was found a few times. The V call is TRBV20-1, the J call TRBJ1-5; D is unclear. Deletions cut 1 base from V and 0 bases from J, with 7 bases between. The CDR3 length is 14 residues. Germline values: CDR1 DFQATT, CDR2 SNEGSKA (reference sequence). CDR3 in amino acids: CSARAGYSNQPQHF. CDR3 in DNA: TGCAGTGCTAGAGCCGGGTATAGCAATCAGCCCCAGCATTTT.

This clonotype was seen a handful of times. Germline and junction disagree at one end, which may indicate a read error. The chain couples TRBV10-3 to TRBJ2-1; weak D call: TRBD2 (6 bases). Germline V gives CDR1 ENHRY, CDR2 SYGVKD. The CDR3 is 13 residues long. The CDR3 loop reads CAISEGTYSEQFF. In nucleotides, the CDR3 is TGTGCCATCAGTGAAGGGACTTACAGTGAGCAGTTCTTC.

In this sample, this clonotype turned up a few times. The chain employs TRBV29-1 and TRBJ1-5; D is perhaps TRBD1 (5 bases). Germline CDR1 and CDR2: SQVTM and ANQGSEA. The V and J ends lost 6 bases and 7 bases respectively, with 13 bases between them. The CDR3 runs 12 residues. The CDR3: CSVGREGQPQHF. The CDR3 DNA reads as TGCAGCGTCGGGCGGGAGGGGCAGCCCCAGCATTTT. The variable domain in full, completed from reference TRBV29-1 and TRBJ1-5, reads SAVISQKPSRDICQRGTSLTIQCQVDSQVTMMFWYRQQPGQSLTLIATANQGSEATYESGFVIDKFPISRPNLTFSTLTVSNMSPEDSSIYLCSVGREGQPQHFGDGTRLSIL.

This clonotype was counted ten times or more. The gene calls are TRBV29-1 and TRBJ2-7, with 12 nucleotides matching TRBD2. Trimming removed 6 bases from V and 3 bases from J; junction bases left unmatched: 6. CDR3 size: 14 residues. Germline lookup yields CDR1 SQVTM and CDR2 ANQGSEA. CDR3 sequence (DNA): TGCAGCGTGACCACTAGCGGGAGGTACTACGAGCAGTACTTC. It codes for CSVTTSGRYYEQYF.

This chain joins TRBV29-1 and TRBJ1-5; 9 bases line up with TRBD1. This CDR3 is built from 13 residues. Looked up from germline, CDR1 is SQVTM and CDR2 is ANQGSEA. V lost 3 bases to trimming and J lost 6 bases; unmatched junction nucleotides: 3. CDR3 amino acids: CSVEVTGGQPQHF. CDR3 in DNA: TGCAGCGTTGAGGTGACAGGGGGTCAGCCCCAGCATTTT.

Details on this clonotype: The conserved closing phenylalanine or tryptophan is absent in this CDR3, likely reflecting a read error. It is unclear where the CDR3 begins or ends on the DNA, so no DNA is shown, and the CDR3 is as TCRdb lists it. CDR3 in amino acids: CSVEALGAIY. The rearrangement links TRBV29-1 to TRBJ1-1; the table calls TRBD1, which could not be checked here. The germline gives CDR1 SQVTM, CDR2 ANQGSEA. 10 amino acids form the CDR3, both terminal residues included.

The gene calls are TRBV12-3 or TRBV12-4 and TRBJ1-1; D uncertain. V was trimmed by 4 bases and J by 3 bases, leaving 12 bases between them. This CDR3 is built from 14 residues. The CDR3, as DNA: TGTGCCAGCAGTTCTAGAGAGGACCACACTGAAGCTTTCTTT. This translates into CASSSREDHTEAFF.

This clonotype occurred once. The genes are TRBV12-3 or TRBV12-4 and TRBJ1-1; D is possibly TRBD1 (6 bases). Between the trimmed V and J ends, which lost 4 bases and 4 bases, there was a span of 13 bases. The CDR3 spans 14 residues. The CDR3 here is CASSSAGVTTEAFF. CDR3 DNA: TGTGCCAGCAGTTCCGCAGGGGTAACCACTGAAGCTTTCTTT.

This sequence joins TRBV29-1 and TRBJ1-3, with 9 bases aligning to TRBD1. The CDR3 length is 14 residues. Germline V lookup: CDR1 SQVTM, CDR2 ANQGSEA. Losses at the gene ends were 5 bases for V and 0 bases for J; bases not matched to a gene: 2. CDR3 amino acids: CSVRQGVSGNTIYF. The CDR3 coding sequence is TGCAGCGTTAGACAGGGGGTCTCTGGAAACACCATATATTTT.

This clonotype has a count of ten or more. This chain connects TRBV4-3 to TRBJ1-2; D call uncertain. This CDR3 spans 12 amino acids. Germline CDR1 and CDR2: LGHNA and YSLEER. Trimming stripped 1 base from V and 3 bases from J, with 3 bases between. The CDR3, as DNA: TGCGCCAGCAGCCAAGGGTACTATGGCTACACCTTC. This sequence encodes CASSQGYYGYTF.

This clonotype was detected many times. This chain joins TRBV19 and TRBJ1-2, with 8 bases that match TRBD1. V lost 1 base and J lost 7; bases outside the gene matches: 8. The CDR3 runs 15 residues. Looked up from germline, CDR1 is LNHDA and CDR2 is SQIVND (reference sequence). The CDR3 here is CASSIAAGGSGGYTF. CDR3 DNA sequence: TGTGCCAGTAGTATAGCCGCAGGGGGCTCTGGTGGCTACACCTTC. Filled out from reference TRBV19 and TRBJ1-2, the complete variable domain reads DGGITQSPKYLFRKEGQNVTLSCEQNLNHDAMYWYRQDPGQGLRLIYYSQIVNDFQKGDIAEGYSVSREKKESFPLTVTSAQKNPTAFYLCASSIAAGGSGGYTFGSGTRLTVV.

The CDR3 here is CASRAGTGISYTF. In DNA, the CDR3 is TGTGCCAGCCGCGCCGGGACAGGGATCAGCTACACCTTC. V is TRBV2 and J is TRBJ1-2; 9 nucleotides match TRBD1. The CDR3 runs 13 residues. Germline CDR1 is SNHLY and CDR2 is FYNNEI. The trim removed 8 bases at V and 9 bases at J, leaving 10 bases unmatched.

This clonotype was counted many times. The gene calls are TRBV5-1 and TRBJ1-1; no clear D. This CDR3 is 17 amino acids long. Germline V gene data show CDR1 as SGHRS and CDR2 as YFSETQ. Trimming removed 1 base from V and 4 bases from J, with 20 bases in between. Here the CDR3 DNA reads TGCGCCAGCAGCTTGCTTGGCGTCCGCACGGGCGGCACTGAAGCTTTCTTT. Translated: CASSLLGVRTGGTEAFF.

The chain has TRBV7-3 and TRBJ2-3; no clear D gene. The germline V gene encodes CDR1 SGHTA and CDR2 FQGTGA. The germline V and J ends were trimmed by 3 bases and 7 bases, with 14 bases remaining between them. The CDR3 has 14 amino acids. In nucleotides, the CDR3 is TGTGCCAGCAGCTTGGGAATGGTGGGAAATACGCAGTATTTT. This encodes CASSLGMVGNTQYF.

This clonotype came up many times. The rearrangement joins TRBV2 to TRBJ2-2; 8 nucleotides line up with TRBD1. The CDR3 runs 14 residues. CDR1 and CDR2 from the germline V gene are SNHLY and FYNNEI. J gave up 7 bases and V 7 bases, and 8 bases lay outside the gene matches. The CDR3: CASNGQGIGGELFF. The DNA of the CDR3 is TGTGCCAGCAACGGACAGGGTATCGGCGGGGAGCTGTTTTTT.

J is TRBJ2-5 and V is TRBV7-9; D is undetermined. Germline V gene sequence: CDR1 SEHNR, CDR2 FQNEAQ (reference sequence). The CDR3 extends over 11 amino acids. The V and J ends lost 8 bases and 2 bases respectively, with 6 bases between them. CDR3 protein: CASWSQETQYF. The CDR3 DNA sequence: TGTGCCAGCTGGAGTCAAGAGACCCAGTACTTC.

This clonotype was recorded many times. V and J are TRBV11-2 and TRBJ2-5, with 8 bases matching TRBD2. V shed 6 bases and J 4 bases; nucleotides not matched to a gene: 10. The CDR3 is 15 amino acids. Germline CDR1 SGHAT, CDR2 FQNNGV. CDR3 bases: TGTGCCAGCAGTCGCTCACCGGGGGGGGGAGAGACCCAGTACTTC. Residues: CASSRSPGGGETQYF. Filled out from reference TRBV11-2 and TRBJ2-5, the complete variable domain reads EAGVAQSPRYKIIEKRQSVAFWCNPISGHATLYWYQQILGQGPKLLIQFQNNGVVDDSQLPKDRFSAERLKGVDSTLKIQPAKLEDSAVYLCASSRSPGGGETQYFGPGTRLLVL.

This clonotype occurred many times. The rearrangement links TRBV20-1 to TRBJ2-5; TRBD1 aligns across 8 bases. Trimming removed 3 bases from V and 5 bases from J; junction bases left unmatched: 5. The CDR3 contains 13 residues. Germline CDR1 reads DFQATT; CDR2 reads SNEGSKA (reference sequence). The CDR3 nucleotides read TGCAGTGCTAGGAGACAGGGGAGCGAGACCCAGTACTTC. Amino acid sequence: CSARRQGSETQYF.

This clonotype was counted at least ten times. This chain uses TRBV12-5 with TRBJ1-2; weak D call: TRBD1 (6 bases). The V end was cut by 1 base, the J end by 4 bases, with 10 bases between. The CDR3 has 14 amino acids. CDR1 is LGHNT, CDR2 FRNRAP, per germline. The CDR3 spells CASGLATGAYGYTF. DNA for the CDR3: TGTGCTAGTGGTTTGGCCACGGGGGCCTATGGCTACACCTTC.

This clonotype was detected ten times or more. The gene calls are TRBV5-8 and TRBJ2-7, with D unresolved. The germline CDR1 and CDR2 sequences are SGHTS and YDEGEE. Trimming pared 1 base from V and 5 bases from J, leaving 13 bases between. CDR3 length: 14 residues. CDR3 amino acids: CASSLSVGTHEQYF. For the CDR3, the DNA is TGTGCCAGCAGCTTGTCCGTGGGAACCCACGAGCAGTACTTC. Full variable domain (missing parts from reference TRBV5-8 and TRBJ2-7): EAGVTQSPTHLIKTRGQQATLRCSPISGHTSVYWYQQALGLGLQFLLWYDEGEERNRGNFPPRFSGRQFPNYSSELNVNALELEDSALYLCASSLSVGTHEQYFGPGTRLTVT.

The chain is built from TRBV6-6 and TRBJ1-1; unclear D gene. The germline V and J ends were trimmed by 3 bases and 5 bases, with 10 bases remaining between them. The germline V gene encodes CDR1 MNHNY and CDR2 SVGAGI (reference sequence). The CDR3 has 13 residues. The CDR3 nucleotides are TGTGCCAGCAGTTATTTAATGGGGACTGAAGCTTTCTTT. This codes for CASSYLMGTEAFF.

The gene calls are TRBV11-2 and TRBJ2-7; either TRBD1 or TRBD2 may fit D (6 bases each). The V gene's germline CDR1 is SGHAT and CDR2 FQNNGV. Trimming shortened V by 5 bases and J by 7 bases, and 18 bases separated the two germline ends. The CDR3 covers 14 residues. In DNA form, the CDR3 reads TGTGCCAGCAGCGCGGGGACACCGTACGAAGAGCAGTACTTC. This gives the protein CASSAGTPYEEQYF.

This clonotype has ten or more counts. The chain joins TRBV15 to TRBJ1-1; a possible D gene is TRBD1 (5 bases). Germline V gives CDR1 LNHNV, CDR2 YYDKDF (reference sequence). The CDR3 totals 14 residues. The V and J ends lost 6 bases and 0 bases respectively, with 11 bases between them. CDR3 loop: CATSLDSLNTEAFF. The CDR3 region has the DNA TGTGCCACCAGTCTCGACAGCCTGAACACTGAAGCTTTCTTT.

The rearrangement links TRBV20-1 to TRBJ1-4; 9 bases are a match to TRBD1. Looked up from germline, CDR1 is DFQATT and CDR2 is SNEGSKA (reference sequence). After removal of 5 bases from V and 8 bases from J, the junction contained 6 bases not matched to a gene. CDR3 size: 13 residues. The CDR3 coding sequence is TGCAGTGCTGGGACAGGGTTTAGCGAAAAACTGTTTTTT. Residues: CSAGTGFSEKLFF.

This clonotype has only a few counts. The rearrangement uses TRBV7-8 and TRBJ2-5; a weak D match, TRBD1 (5 bases). The tail of the sequence fits TRBJ2-1 better, so the J call may be wrong. CDR3 length: 11 residues. Germline loops: CDR1 SGHVS, CDR2 FQNEAQ. The CDR3 region is CASSVQTAQFF. The CDR3 region has the DNA TGTGCCAGCAGCGTACAGACAGCACAGTTCTTC.

This clonotype occurred a few times. The chain joins TRBV24-1 to TRBJ2-7; 10 bases line up with TRBD1. The CDR3 contains 15 residues. Germline V CDR1 and CDR2: KGHDR, SFDVKD. J was trimmed by 6 bases and V by 4 bases; bases with no gene match: 8. CDR3 loop: CATSDTGTGESEQYF. CDR3 coding DNA: TGTGCCACCAGTGACACCGGGACAGGGGAGAGCGAGCAGTACTTC.